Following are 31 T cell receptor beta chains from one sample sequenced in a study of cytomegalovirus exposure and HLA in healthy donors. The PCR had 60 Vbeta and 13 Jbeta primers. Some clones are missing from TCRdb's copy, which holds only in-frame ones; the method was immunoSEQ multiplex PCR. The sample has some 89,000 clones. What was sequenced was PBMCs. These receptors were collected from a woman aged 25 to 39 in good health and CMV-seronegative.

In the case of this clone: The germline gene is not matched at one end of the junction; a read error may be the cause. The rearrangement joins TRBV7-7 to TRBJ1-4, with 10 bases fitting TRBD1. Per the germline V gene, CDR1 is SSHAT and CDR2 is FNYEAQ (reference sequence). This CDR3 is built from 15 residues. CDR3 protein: CASSLGQGGNEKLFF. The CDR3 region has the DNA TGTGCTAGCAGCTTAGGACAGGGGGGAAATGAAAAACTGTTTTTT. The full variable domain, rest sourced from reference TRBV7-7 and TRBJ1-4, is GAGVSQSPRYKVTKRGQDVTLRCDPISSHATLYWYQQALGQGPEFLTYFNYEAQPDKSGLPSDRFSAERPEGSISTLTIQRTEQRDSAMYRCASSLGQGGNEKLFFGSGTQLSVL.

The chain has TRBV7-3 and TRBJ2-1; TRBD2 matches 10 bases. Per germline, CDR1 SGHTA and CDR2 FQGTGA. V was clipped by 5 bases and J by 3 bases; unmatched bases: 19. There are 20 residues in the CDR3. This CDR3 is CASSPKAGGPNPRRYNEQFF. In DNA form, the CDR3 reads TGTGCCAGCAGCCCGAAAGCGGGAGGGCCCAATCCCAGGCGCTACAATGAGCAGTTCTTC.

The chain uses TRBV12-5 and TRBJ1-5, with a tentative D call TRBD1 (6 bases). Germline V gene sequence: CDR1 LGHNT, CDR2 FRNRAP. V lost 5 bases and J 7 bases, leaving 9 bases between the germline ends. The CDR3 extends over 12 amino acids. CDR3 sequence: CASGVDRQPQHF. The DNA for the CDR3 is TGTGCTAGTGGTGTCGACAGGCAGCCCCAGCATTTT.

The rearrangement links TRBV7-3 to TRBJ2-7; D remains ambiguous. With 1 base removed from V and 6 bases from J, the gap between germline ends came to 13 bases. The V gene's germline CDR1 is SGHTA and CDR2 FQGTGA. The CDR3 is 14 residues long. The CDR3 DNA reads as TGTGCCAGCAGCTTAAGCGGAGAGCTCAGCGAGCAGTACTTC. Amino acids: CASSLSGELSEQYF.

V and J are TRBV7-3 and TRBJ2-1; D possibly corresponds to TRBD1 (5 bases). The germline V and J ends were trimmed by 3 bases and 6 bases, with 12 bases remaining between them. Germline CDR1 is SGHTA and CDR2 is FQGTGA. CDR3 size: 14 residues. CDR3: CASSLGTGVNEQFF. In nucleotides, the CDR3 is TGTGCCAGCAGCTTGGGAACAGGTGTCAATGAGCAGTTCTTC.

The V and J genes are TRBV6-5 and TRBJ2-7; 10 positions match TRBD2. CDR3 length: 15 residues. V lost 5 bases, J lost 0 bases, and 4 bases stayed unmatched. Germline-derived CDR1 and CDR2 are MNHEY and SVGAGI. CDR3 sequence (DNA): TGTGCCAGCAGTCTACTAGCGGGGCCCTCCTACGAGCAGTACTTC. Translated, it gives CASSLLAGPSYEQYF.

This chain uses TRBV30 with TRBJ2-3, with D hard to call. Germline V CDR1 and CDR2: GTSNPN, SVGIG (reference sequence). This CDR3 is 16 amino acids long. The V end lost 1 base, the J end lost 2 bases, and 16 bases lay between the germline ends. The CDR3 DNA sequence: TGTGCCTGGAGTGATGATGAGGTCCAAAACACAGATACGCAGTATTTT. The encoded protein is CAWSDDEVQNTDTQYF.

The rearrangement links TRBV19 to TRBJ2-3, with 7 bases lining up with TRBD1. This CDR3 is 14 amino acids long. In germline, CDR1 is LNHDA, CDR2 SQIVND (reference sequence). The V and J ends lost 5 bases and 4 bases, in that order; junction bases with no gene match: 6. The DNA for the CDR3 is TGTGCCAGTAGTCCACAGGGGCCGTCAGATACGCAGTATTTT. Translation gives CASSPQGPSDTQYF.

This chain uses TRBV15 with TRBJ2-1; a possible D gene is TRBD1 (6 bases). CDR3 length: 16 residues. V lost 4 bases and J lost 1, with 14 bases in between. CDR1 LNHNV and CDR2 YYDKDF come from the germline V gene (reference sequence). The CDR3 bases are TGTGCCACCAGCATCGGTGCCAGGGGTTCCTACAATGAGCAGTTCTTC. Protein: CATSIGARGSYNEQFF.

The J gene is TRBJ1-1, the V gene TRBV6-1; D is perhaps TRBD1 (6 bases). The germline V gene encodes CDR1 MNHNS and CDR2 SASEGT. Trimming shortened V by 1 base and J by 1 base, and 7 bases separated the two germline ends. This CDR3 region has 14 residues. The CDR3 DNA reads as TGTGCCAGCAGTGAAGGACAGGAGAACACTGAAGCTTTCTTT. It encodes CASSEGQENTEAFF.

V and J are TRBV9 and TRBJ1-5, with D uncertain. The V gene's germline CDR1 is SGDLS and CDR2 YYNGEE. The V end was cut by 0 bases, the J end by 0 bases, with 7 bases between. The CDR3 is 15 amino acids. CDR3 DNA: TGTGCCAGCAGCGTAGATCCCTATAGCAATCAGCCCCAGCATTTT. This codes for CASSVDPYSNQPQHF.

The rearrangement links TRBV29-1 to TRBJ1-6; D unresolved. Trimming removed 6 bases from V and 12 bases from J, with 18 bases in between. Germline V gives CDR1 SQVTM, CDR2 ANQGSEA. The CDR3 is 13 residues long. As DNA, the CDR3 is TGCAGCGTGGCCTGGACTGTGCGAGGACCCCTCCACTTT. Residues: CSVAWTVRGPLHF.

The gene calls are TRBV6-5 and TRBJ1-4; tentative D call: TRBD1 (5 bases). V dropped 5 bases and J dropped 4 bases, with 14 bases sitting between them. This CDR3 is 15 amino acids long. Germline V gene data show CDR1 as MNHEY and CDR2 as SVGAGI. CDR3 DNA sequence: TGTGCCAGCAGTCCCTATGCAGGGATTAATGAAAAACTGTTTTTT. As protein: CASSPYAGINEKLFF.

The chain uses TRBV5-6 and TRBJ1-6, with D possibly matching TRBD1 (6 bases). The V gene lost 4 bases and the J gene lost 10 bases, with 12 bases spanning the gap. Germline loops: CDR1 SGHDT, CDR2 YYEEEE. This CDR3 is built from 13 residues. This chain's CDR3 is CASSPGQFSPLHF. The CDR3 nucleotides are TGTGCCAGCAGCCCGGGACAATTCTCACCCCTCCACTTT.

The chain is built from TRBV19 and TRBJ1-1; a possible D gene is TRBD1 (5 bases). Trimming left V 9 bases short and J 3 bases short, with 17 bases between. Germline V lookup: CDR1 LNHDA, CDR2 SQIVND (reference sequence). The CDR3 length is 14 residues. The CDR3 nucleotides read TGTGCCAGCCTTACAGGTCTTGGGGACACTGAAGCTTTCTTT. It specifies CASLTGLGDTEAFF.

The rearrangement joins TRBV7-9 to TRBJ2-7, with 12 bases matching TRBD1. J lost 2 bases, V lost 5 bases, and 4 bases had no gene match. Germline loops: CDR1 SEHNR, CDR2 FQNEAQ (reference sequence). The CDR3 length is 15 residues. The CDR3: CASSRDRGPAYEQYF. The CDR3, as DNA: TGTGCCAGCAGCAGGGACAGGGGGCCAGCCTACGAGCAGTACTTC.

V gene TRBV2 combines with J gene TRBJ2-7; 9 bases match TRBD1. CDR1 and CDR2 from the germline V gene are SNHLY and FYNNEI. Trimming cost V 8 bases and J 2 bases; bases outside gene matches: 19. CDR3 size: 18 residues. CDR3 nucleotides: TGTGCCAGCCTAATACCGGGACAGGGACTCTTCATGACCTACGAGCAGTACTTC. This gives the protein CASLIPGQGLFMTYEQYF.

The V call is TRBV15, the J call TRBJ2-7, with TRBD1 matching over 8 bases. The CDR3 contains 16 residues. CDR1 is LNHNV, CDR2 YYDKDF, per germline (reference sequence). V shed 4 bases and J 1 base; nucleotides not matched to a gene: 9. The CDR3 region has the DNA TGTGCCACCAGCATCCTAGTGACAGGGGAGTCCTACGAGCAGTACTTC. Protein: CATSILVTGESYEQYF. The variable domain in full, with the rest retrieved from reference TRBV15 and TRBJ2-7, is DAMVIQNPRYQVTQFGKPVTLSCSQTLNHNVMYWYQQKSSQAPKLLFHYYDKDFNNEADTPDNFQSRRPNTSFCFLDIRSPGLGDTAMYLCATSILVTGESYEQYFGPGTRLTVT.

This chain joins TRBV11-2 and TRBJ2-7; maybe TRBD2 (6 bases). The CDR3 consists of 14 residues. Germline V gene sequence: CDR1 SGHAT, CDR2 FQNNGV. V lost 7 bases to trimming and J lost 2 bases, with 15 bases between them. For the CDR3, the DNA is TGTGCCAGCACCCTCAACGGGGGACCCTACGAGCAGTACTTC. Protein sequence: CASTLNGGPYEQYF.

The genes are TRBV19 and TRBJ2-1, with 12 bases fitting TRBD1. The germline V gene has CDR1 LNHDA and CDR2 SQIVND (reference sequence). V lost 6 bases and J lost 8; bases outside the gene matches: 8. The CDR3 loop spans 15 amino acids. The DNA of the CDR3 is TGTGCCAGTAGCGGGTTCGGGACAGGGGGCGATGAGCAGTTCTTC. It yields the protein CASSGFGTGGDEQFF.

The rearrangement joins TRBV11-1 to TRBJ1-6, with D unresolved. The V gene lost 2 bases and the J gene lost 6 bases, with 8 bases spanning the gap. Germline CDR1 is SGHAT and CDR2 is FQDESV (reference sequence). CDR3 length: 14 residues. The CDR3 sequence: CASSLSQVNSPLHF. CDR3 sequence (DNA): TGTGCCAGCAGCTTAAGCCAAGTTAATTCACCCCTCCACTTT.

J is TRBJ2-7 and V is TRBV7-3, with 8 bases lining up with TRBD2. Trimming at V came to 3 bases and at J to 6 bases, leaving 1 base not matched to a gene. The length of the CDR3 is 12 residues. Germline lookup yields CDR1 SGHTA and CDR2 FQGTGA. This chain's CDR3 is CASSLAGGEQYF. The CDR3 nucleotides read TGTGCCAGCAGCTTGGCGGGAGGCGAGCAGTACTTC.

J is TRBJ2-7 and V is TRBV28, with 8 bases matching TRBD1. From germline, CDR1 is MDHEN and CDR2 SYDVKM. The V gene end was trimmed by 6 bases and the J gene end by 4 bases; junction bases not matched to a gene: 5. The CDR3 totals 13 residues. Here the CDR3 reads CASRTTGGYEQYF. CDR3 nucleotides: TGTGCCAGCAGAACTACAGGGGGATACGAGCAGTACTTC.

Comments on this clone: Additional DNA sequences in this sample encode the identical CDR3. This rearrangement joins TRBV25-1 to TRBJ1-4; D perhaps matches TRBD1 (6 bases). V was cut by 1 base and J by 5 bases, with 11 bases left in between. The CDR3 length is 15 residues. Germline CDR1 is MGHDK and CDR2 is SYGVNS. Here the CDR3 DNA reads TGTGCCAGCAGTGAATGGGGAAGGGGGAATGAAAAACTGTTTTTT. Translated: CASSEWGRGNEKLFF.

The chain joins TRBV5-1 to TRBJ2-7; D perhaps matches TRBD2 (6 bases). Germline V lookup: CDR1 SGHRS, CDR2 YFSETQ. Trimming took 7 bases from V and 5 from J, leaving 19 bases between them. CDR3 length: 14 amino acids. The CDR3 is CASGTWGVANEQYF. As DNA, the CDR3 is TGCGCCAGCGGCACGTGGGGGGTAGCTAACGAGCAGTACTTC. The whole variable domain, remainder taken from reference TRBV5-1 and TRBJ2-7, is KAGVTQTPRYLIKTRGQQVTLSCSPISGHRSVSWYQQTPGQGLQFLFEYFSETQRNKGNFPGRFSGRQFSNSRSEMNVSTLELGDSALYLCASGTWGVANEQYFGPGTRLTVT.

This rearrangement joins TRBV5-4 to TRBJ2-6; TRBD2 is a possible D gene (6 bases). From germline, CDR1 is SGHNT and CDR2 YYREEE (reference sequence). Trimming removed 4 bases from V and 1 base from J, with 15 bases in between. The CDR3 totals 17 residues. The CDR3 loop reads CASSGRGRLSGANVLTF. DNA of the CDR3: TGTGCCAGCAGCGGGCGGGGACGTTTGTCTGGGGCCAACGTCCTGACTTTC.

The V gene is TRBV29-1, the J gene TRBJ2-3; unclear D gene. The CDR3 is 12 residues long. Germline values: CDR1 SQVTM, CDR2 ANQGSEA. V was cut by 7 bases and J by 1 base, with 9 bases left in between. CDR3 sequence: CSATPGTDTQYF. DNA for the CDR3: TGCAGCGCCACTCCGGGCACAGATACGCAGTATTTT.

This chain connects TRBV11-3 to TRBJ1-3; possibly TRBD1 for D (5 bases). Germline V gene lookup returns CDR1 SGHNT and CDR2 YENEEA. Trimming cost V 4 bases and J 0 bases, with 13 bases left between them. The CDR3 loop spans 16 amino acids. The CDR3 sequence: CASSSITGRSGNTIYF. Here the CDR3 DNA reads TGTGCCAGCAGCTCAATAACAGGTCGCTCTGGAAACACCATATATTTT.

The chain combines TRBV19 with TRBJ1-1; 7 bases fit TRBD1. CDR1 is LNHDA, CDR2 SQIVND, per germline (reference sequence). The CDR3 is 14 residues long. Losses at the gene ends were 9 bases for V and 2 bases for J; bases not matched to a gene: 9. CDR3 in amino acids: CASSPRGRNTEAFF. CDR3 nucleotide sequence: TGTGCCAGCTCCCCCAGGGGGAGAAACACTGAAGCTTTCTTT.

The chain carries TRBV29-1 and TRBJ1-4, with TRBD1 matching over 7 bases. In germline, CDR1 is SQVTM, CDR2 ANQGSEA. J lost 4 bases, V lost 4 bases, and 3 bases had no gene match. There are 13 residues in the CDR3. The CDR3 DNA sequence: TGCAGCGTTGGGGGACAGTATAATGAAAAACTGTTTTTT. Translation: CSVGGQYNEKLFF. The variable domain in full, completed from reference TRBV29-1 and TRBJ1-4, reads SAVISQKPSRDICQRGTSLTIQCQVDSQVTMMFWYRQQPGQSLTLIATANQGSEATYESGFVIDKFPISRPNLTFSTLTVSNMSPEDSSIYLCSVGGQYNEKLFFGSGTQLSVL.

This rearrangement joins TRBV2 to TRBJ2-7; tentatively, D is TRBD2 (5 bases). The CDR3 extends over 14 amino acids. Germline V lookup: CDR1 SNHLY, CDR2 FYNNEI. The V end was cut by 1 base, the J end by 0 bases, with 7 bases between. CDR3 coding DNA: TGTGCCAGCAGTGAAGGTCGGGGCTCCTACGAGCAGTACTTC. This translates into CASSEGRGSYEQYF.